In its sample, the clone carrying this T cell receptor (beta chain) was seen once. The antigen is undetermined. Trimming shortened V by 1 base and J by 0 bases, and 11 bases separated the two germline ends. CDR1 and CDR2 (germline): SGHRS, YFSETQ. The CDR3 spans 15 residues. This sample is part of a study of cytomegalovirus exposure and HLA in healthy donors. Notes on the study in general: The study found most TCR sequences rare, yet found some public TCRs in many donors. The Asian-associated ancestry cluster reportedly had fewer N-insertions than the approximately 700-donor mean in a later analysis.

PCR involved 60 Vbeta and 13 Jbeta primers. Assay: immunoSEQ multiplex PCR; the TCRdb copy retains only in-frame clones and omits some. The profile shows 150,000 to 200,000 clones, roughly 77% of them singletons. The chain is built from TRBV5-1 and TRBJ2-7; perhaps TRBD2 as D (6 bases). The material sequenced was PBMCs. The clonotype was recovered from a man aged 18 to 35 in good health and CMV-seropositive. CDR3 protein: CASSLLHGSSYEQYF. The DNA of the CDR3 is TGCGCCAGCAGCTTGTTGCACGGGAGCTCCTACGAGCAGTACTTC. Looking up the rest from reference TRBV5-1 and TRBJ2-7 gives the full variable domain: KAGVTQTPRYLIKTRGQQVTLSCSPISGHRSVSWYQQTPGQGLQFLFEYFSETQRNKGNFPGRFSGRQFSNSRSEMNVSTLELGDSALYLCASSLLHGSSYEQYFGPGTRLTVT.